Given below is one T cell receptor (beta chain) in context. This entry is derived from a study of blood T cell repertoires in COVID-19. Overall study context: The study drew acute and convalescent COVID-19 samples from the United States, Italy and Spain. T cells, B-cell-depleted T cells, or PBMCs supplied cDNA or gDNA.

As originally analysed: Estimation of nucleated cell counts was performed using reference gene primer amplification. Libraries were prepared by immunoSEQ multiplex PCR; TCRdb keeps only in-frame clonotypes and omits some of them. The DNA gave D and trimming, while V, J and clone size come from that table. The table records around 40,000 clones, approximately 79% of them present only once. This CDR3 comprises 16 residues. Germline values: CDR1 MDHEN, CDR2 SYDVKM. The V segment lost 0 bases and the J segment 5 bases; nucleotides outside the gene matches: 6. The receptor comes from a man aged 65 to 79 with acute or convalescent COVID-19. V usage is TRBV28 and J usage is TRBJ2-5; 10 nucleotides line up with TRBD1. The sequencing input was peripheral blood. The CDR3, as DNA: TGTGCCAGCAGTTTATGGTCGGGACAGGGGAGGGAGACCCAGTACTTC. This encodes CASSLWSGQGRETQYF.